This T cell receptor beta chain was sequenced for a study of blood T cell repertoires in COVID-19. Cohort placement rested on clinical history that participants reported themselves. Recovered Cohort 3 donors showed two negative PCRs, clearance, or symptom resolution. J was trimmed by 8 bases and V by 7 bases; bases with no gene match: 10. This CDR3 region has 14 residues. From germline, CDR1 is MNHEY and CDR2 SVGAGI. Clones were read by immunoSEQ multiplex PCR, and TCRdb kept only the in-frame ones, dropping some. Seen here are some 320,000 clones, about 89% observed once, and the top ten hold approximately 5.3%.

Sequences were obtained from PBMCs or T cells enriched from blood (not recorded which). The rearrangement uses TRBV6-5 and TRBJ2-1; 8 nucleotides agree with TRBD2. This sequence originates from a woman in her 30s who had recovered from COVID-19. The CDR3 sequence: CASKTSGGIYEQFF. CDR3 nucleotide sequence: TGTGCCAGCAAGACGAGCGGGGGTATCTATGAGCAGTTCTTC.